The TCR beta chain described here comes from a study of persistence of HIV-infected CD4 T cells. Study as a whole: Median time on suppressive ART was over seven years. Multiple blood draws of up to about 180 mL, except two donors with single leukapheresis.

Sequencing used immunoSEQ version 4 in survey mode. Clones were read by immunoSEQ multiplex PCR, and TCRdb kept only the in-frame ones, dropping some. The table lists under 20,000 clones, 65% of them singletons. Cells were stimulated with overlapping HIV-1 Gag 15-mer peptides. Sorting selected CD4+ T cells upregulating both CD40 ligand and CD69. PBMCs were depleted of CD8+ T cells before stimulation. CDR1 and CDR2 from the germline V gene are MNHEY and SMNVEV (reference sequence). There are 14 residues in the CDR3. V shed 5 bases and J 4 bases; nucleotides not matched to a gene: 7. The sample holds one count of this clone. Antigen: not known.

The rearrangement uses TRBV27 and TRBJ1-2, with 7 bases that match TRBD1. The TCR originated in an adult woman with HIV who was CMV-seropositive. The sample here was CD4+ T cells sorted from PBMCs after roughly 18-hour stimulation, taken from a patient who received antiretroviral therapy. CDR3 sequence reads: CASSDLDRSYGYTF. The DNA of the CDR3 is TGTGCCAGCAGTGACCTGGACAGGTCCTATGGCTACACCTTC.